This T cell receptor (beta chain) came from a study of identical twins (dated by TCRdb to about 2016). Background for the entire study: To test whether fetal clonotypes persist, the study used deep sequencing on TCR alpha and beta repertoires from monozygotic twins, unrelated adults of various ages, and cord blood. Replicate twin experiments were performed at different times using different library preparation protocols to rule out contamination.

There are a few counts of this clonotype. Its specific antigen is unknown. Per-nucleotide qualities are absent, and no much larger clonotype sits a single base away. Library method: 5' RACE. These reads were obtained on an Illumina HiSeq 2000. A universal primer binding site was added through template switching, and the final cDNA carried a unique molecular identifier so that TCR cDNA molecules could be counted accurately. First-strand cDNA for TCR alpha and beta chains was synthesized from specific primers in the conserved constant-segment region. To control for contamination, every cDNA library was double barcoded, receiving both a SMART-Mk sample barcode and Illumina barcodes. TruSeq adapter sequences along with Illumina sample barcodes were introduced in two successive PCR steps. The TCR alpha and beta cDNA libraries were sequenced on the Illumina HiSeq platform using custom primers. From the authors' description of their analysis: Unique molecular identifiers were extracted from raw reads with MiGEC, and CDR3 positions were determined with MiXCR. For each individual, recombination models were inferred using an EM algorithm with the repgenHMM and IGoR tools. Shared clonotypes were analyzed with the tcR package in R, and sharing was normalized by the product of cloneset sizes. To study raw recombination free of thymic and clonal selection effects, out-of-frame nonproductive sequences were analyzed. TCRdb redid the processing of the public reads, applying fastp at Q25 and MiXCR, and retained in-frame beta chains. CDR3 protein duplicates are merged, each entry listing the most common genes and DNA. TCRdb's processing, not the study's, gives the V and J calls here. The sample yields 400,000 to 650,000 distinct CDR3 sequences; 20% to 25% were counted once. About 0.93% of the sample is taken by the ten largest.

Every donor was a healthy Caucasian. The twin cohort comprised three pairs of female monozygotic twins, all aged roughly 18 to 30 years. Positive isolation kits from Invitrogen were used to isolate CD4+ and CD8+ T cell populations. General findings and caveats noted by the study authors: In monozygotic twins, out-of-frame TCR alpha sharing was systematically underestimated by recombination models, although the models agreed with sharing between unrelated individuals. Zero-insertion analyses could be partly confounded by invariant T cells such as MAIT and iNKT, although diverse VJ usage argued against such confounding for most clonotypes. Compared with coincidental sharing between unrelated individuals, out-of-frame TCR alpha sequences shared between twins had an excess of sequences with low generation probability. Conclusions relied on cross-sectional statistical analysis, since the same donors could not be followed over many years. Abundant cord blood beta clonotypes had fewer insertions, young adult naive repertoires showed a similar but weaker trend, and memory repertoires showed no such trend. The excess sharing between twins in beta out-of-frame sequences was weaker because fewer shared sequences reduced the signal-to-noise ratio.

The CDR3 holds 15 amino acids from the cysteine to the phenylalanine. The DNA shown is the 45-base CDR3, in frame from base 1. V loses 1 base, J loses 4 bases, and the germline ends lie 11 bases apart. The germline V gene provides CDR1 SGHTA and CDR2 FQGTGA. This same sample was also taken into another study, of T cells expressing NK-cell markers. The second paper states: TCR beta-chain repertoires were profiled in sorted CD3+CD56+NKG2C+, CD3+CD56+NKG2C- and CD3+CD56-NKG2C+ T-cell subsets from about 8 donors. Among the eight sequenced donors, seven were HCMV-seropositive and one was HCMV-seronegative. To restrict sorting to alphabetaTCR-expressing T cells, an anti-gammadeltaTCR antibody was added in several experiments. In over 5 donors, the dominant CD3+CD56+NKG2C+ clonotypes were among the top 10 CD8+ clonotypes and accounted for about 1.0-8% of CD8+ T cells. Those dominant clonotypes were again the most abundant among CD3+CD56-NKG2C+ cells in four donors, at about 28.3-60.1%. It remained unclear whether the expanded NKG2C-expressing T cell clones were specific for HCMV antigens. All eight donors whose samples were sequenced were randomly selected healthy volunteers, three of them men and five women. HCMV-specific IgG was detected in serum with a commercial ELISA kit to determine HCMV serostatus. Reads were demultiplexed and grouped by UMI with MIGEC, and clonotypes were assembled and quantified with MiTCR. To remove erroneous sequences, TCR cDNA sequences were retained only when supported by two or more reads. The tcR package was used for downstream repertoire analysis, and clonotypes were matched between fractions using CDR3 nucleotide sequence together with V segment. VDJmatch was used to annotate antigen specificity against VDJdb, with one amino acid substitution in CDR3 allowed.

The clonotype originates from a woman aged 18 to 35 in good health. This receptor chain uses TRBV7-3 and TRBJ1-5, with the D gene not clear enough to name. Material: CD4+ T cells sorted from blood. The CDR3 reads CASSLNGEGNQPQHF. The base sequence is TGTGCCAGCAGCTTAAACGGGGAGGGAAATCAGCCCCAGCATTTT.